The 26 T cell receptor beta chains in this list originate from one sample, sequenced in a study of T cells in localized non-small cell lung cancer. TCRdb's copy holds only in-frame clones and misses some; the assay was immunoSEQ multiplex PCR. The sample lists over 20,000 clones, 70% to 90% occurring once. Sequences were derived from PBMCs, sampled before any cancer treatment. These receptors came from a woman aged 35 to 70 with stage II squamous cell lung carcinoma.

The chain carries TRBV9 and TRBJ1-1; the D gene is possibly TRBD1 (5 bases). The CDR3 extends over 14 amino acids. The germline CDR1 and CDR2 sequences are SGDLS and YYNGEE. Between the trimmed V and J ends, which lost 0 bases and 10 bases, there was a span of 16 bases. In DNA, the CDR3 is TGTGCCAGCAGCGTAGGTGTGGGGGAGAGTCGAGCTTTCTTT. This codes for CASSVGVGESRAFF.

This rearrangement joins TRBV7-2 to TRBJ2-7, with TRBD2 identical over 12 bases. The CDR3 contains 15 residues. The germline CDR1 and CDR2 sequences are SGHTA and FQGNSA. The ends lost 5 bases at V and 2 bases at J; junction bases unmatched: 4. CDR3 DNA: TGTGCCAGCAGCCGACTAGCGGGAGAAACCTACGAGCAGTACTTC. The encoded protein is CASSRLAGETYEQYF.

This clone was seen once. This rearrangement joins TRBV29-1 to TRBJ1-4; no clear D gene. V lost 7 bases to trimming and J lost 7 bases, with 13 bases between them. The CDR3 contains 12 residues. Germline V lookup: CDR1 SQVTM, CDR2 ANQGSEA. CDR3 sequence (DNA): TGCAGCGCGAACCGCGAGGGTGAAAAACTGTTTTTT. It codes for CSANREGEKLFF. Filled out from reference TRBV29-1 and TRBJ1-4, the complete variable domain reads SAVISQKPSRDICQRGTSLTIQCQVDSQVTMMFWYRQQPGQSLTLIATANQGSEATYESGFVIDKFPISRPNLTFSTLTVSNMSPEDSSIYLCSANREGEKLFFGSGTQLSVL.

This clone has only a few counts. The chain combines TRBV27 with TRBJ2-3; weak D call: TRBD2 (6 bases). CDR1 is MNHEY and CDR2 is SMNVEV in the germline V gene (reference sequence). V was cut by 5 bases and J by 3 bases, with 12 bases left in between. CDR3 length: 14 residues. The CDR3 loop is CASSPFAGTDTQYF. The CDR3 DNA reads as TGTGCCAGCAGTCCTTTCGCGGGGACAGATACGCAGTATTTT.

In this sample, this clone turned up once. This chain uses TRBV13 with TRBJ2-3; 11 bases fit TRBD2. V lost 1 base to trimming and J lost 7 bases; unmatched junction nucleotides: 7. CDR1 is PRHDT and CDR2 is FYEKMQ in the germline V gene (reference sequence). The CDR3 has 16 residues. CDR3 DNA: TGTGCCAGCAGCTTAGACACTAGCGGGGGACAGTATACGCAGTATTTT. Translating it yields CASSLDTSGGQYTQYF.

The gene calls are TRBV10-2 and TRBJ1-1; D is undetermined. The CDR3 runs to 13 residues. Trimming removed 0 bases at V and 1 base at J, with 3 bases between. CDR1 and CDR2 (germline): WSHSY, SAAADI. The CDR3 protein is CASSESRNTEAFF. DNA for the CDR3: TGCGCCAGCAGTGAGTCAAGGAACACTGAAGCTTTCTTT.

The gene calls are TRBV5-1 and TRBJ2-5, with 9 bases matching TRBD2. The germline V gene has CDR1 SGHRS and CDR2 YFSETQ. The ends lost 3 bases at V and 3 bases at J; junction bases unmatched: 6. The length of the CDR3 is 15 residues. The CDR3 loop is CASSSGSGSEETQYF. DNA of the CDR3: TGCGCCAGCAGCTCCGGTAGCGGGAGTGAAGAGACCCAGTACTTC. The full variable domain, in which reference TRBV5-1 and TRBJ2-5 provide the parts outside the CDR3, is KAGVTQTPRYLIKTRGQQVTLSCSPISGHRSVSWYQQTPGQGLQFLFEYFSETQRNKGNFPGRFSGRQFSNSRSEMNVSTLELGDSALYLCASSSGSGSEETQYFGPGTRLLVL.

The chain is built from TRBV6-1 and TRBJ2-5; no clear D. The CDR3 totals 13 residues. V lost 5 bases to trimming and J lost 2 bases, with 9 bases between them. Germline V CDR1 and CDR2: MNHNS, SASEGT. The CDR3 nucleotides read TGTGCCAGCAGTCCTGTAGAACAAGAGACCCAGTACTTC. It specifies CASSPVEQETQYF.

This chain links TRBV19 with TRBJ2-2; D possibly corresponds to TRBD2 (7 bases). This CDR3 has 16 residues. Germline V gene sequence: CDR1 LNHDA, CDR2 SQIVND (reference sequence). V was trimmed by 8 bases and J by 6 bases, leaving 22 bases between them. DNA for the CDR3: TGTGCCAGTCGGGCCCGGGGGCGGGAGTTGGCCGGGGAGCTGTTTTTT. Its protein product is CASRARGRELAGELFF.

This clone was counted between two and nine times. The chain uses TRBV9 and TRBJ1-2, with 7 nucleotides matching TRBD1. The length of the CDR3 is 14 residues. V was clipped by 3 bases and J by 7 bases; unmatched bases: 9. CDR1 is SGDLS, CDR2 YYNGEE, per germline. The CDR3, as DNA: TGTGCCAGCAGCGCCGGAAGGGGGCTTCTTGGCTACACCTTC. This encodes CASSAGRGLLGYTF. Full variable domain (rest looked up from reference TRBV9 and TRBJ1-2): DSGVTQTPKHLITATGQRVTLRCSPRSGDLSVYWYQQSLDQGLQFLIQYYNGEERAKGNILERFSAQQFPDLHSELNLSSLELGDSALYFCASSAGRGLLGYTFGSGTRLTVV.

This chain's CDR3 is CASSVGASGSRTGELFF. The CDR3 DNA follows: TGTGCCAGCAGCGTAGGAGCTAGCGGGAGTCGTACCGGGGAGCTGTTTTTT. V usage is TRBV9 and J usage is TRBJ2-2, with 10 bases fitting TRBD2. CDR3 length: 17 residues. Germline CDR1 reads SGDLS; CDR2 reads YYNGEE. V lost 0 bases to trimming and J lost 5 bases; unmatched junction nucleotides: 7.

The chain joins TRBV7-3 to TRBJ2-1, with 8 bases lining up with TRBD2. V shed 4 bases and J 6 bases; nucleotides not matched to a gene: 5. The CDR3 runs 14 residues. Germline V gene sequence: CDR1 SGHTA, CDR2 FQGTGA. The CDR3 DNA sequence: TGTGCCAGCAGCTACAGCGGGAGTAGCAATGAGCAGTTCTTC. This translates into CASSYSGSSNEQFF.

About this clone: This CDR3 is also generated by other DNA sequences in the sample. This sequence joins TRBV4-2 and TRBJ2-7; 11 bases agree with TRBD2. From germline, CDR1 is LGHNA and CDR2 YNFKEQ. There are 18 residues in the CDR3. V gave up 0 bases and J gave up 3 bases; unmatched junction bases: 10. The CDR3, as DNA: TGTGCCAGCAGCCAAGATTGGGGCCTAGCGGGAGGAAACTACGAGCAGTACTTC. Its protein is CASSQDWGLAGGNYEQYF.

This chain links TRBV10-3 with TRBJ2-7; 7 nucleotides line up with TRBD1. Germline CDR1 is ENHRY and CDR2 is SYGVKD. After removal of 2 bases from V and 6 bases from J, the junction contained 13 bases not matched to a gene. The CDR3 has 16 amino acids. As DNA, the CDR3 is TGTGCCATCAGTGAGACTATACAGGGGCCCGCCCTCGAGCAGTACTTC. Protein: CAISETIQGPALEQYF.

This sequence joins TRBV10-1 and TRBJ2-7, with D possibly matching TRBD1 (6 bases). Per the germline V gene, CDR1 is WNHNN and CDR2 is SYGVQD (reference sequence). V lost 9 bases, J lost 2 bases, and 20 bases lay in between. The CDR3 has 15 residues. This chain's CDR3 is CASSQGQHYTYEQYF. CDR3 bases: TGCGCCAGTTCCCAGGGGCAACATTATACCTACGAGCAGTACTTC.

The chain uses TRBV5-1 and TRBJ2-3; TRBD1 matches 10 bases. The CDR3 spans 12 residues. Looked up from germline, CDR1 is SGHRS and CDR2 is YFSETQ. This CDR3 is CATGDRGNTQYF. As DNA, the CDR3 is TGCGCGACAGGGGACAGGGGAAATACGCAGTATTTT.

The CDR3 loop reads CASSAPRLGVPYEQYF. The CDR3 DNA sequence: TGTGCCAGCAGCGCACCCCGACTAGGAGTTCCCTACGAGCAGTACTTC. The J gene is TRBJ2-7, the V gene TRBV28; possibly TRBD2 for D (6 bases). The CDR3 extends over 16 amino acids. V lost 6 bases, J lost 2 bases, and 20 bases lay in between. Germline V gene lookup returns CDR1 MDHEN and CDR2 SYDVKM. Full variable domain (rest looked up from reference TRBV28 and TRBJ2-7): DVKVTQSSRYLVKRTGEKVFLECVQDMDHENMFWYRQDPGLGLRLIYFSYDVKMKEKGDIPEGYSVSREKKERFSLILESASTNQTSMYLCASSAPRLGVPYEQYFGPGTRLTVT.

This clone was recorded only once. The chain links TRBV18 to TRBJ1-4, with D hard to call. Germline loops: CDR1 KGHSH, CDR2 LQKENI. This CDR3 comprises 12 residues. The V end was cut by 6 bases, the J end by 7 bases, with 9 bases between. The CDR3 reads CASSLTGEKLFF. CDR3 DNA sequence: TGTGCCAGCTCGTTAACGGGTGAAAAACTGTTTTTT.

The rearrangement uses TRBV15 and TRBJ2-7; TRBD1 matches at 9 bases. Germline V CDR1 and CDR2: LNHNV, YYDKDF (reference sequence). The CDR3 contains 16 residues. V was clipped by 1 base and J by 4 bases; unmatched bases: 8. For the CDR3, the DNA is TGTGCCACCAGCAGAGGTCCAACAGGGGGCGTATACGAGCAGTACTTC. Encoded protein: CATSRGPTGGVYEQYF.

The CDR3 is CASSVHPSPGEQYF. Here the CDR3 DNA reads TGTGCCAGCAGCGTACACCCTAGCCCGGGCGAGCAGTACTTC. V and J are TRBV9 and TRBJ2-7, with TRBD2 as a possible D gene (5 bases). Trimming stripped 1 base from V and 6 bases from J, with 14 bases between. The length of the CDR3 is 14 residues. CDR1 and CDR2 from the germline V gene are SGDLS and YYNGEE.

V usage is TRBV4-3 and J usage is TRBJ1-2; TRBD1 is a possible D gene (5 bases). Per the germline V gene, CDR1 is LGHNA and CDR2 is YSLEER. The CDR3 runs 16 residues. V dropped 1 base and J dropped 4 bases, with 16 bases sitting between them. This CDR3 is CASSQVSDSGSYGYTF. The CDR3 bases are TGCGCCAGCAGCCAAGTCTCCGATTCAGGGAGCTATGGCTACACCTTC.

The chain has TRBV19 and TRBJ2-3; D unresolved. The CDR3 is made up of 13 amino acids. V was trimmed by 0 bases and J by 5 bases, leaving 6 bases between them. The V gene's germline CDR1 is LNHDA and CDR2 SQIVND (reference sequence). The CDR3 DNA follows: TGTGCCAGTAGTATAGATCTACTAGATACGCAGTATTTT. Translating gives CASSIDLLDTQYF.

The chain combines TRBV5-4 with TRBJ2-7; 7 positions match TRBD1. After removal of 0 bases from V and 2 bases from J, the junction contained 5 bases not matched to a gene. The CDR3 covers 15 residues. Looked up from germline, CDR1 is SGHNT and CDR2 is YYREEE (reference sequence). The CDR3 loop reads CASSLEQGVPYEQYF. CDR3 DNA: TGTGCCAGCAGCTTGGAGCAGGGGGTCCCCTACGAGCAGTACTTC.

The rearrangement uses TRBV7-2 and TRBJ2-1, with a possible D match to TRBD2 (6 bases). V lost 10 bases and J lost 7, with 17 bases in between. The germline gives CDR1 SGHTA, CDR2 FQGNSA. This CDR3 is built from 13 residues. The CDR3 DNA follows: TGTGCCACCAAACGAGGGCGGGAAAATGAGCAGTTCTTC. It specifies CATKRGRENEQFF.

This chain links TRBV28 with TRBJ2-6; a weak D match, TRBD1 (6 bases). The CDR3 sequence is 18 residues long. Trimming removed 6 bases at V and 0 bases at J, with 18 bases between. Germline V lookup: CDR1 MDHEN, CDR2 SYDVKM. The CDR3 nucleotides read TGTGCCAGCAGATTAAGGACAGTCCTGACCTCTGGGGCCAACGTCCTGACTTTC. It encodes CASRLRTVLTSGANVLTF.

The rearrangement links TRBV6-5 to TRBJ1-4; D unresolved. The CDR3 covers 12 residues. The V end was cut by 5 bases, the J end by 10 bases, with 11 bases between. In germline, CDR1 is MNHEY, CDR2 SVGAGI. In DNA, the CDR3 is TGTGCCAGCAGTCCCAACGGTATAAAACTGTTTTTT. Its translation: CASSPNGIKLFF.